The 21 T cell receptor beta chains given below trace back to one sample, sequenced in a study of beta chain features in type 1 diabetes. All of the isolated RNA was reverse transcribed, so expressed TCRB transcripts were sequenced. Measured with immunoSEQ multiplex PCR; TCRdb has only the in-frame clones, and not every one. The sample records around 140,000 clones, about 9.1% being singletons. The specimen was central memory CD4+ T cells from blood. The receptors here all came from a woman aged 40 to 50 in good health.

V gene TRBV4-3 combines with J gene TRBJ1-2; 7 nucleotides line up with TRBD1. Germline CDR1 reads LGHNA; CDR2 reads YSLEER. The ends lost 0 bases at V and 4 bases at J; junction bases unmatched: 8. CDR3 length: 16 residues. CDR3 amino acids: CASSQEGTAKSYGYTF. The CDR3 DNA reads as TGCGCCAGCAGCCAAGAAGGGACAGCGAAATCCTATGGCTACACCTTC.

This chain connects TRBV5-1 to TRBJ2-5, with 9 positions matching TRBD1. Germline loops: CDR1 SGHRS, CDR2 YFSETQ. J gave up 4 bases and V 4 bases, and 5 bases lay outside the gene matches. This CDR3 is built from 14 residues. CDR3 sequence (DNA): TGCGCCAGCAGCGAGAACAGGGGGCGAGAGACCCAGTACTTC. It translates to CASSENRGRETQYF.

The chain links TRBV2 to TRBJ2-7, with D tentatively TRBD1 (5 bases). The V and J ends lost 4 bases and 4 bases respectively, with 14 bases between them. This CDR3 comprises 14 residues. Germline assignment: CDR1 SNHLY and CDR2 FYNNEI. This chain's CDR3 is CASSVGKGVYEQYF. The CDR3 nucleotides read TGTGCCAGCAGTGTGGGGAAAGGGGTTTACGAGCAGTACTTC.

This clone appeared a few times. The chain is built from TRBV19 and TRBJ2-1; D may be TRBD2 (6 bases). The CDR3 has 18 amino acids. From germline, CDR1 is LNHDA and CDR2 SQIVND (reference sequence). The V end was cut by 4 bases, the J end by 7 bases, with 26 bases between. The CDR3 DNA reads as TGTGCCAGTAGTAATCCCCTCCATCCCACTAGCTCAAGGAATGAGCAGTTCTTC. Its translation: CASSNPLHPTSSRNEQFF.

The chain is built from TRBV5-4 and TRBJ2-3; 10 bases match TRBD2. The CDR3 runs 17 residues. Trimming took 4 bases from V and 3 from J; bases not matched to a gene: 11. Per germline, CDR1 SGHNT and CDR2 YYREEE (reference sequence). Here the CDR3 reads CASSPSPGLASTDTQYF. In DNA, the CDR3 is TGTGCCAGCAGCCCAAGTCCGGGACTAGCGAGTACAGATACGCAGTATTTT.

CDR3 coding DNA: TGTGCCAGCTCACAGGGGTATGGCAATCAGCCCCAGCATTTT. Its translation: CASSQGYGNQPQHF. The chain links TRBV18 to TRBJ1-5; a possible D gene is TRBD1 (5 bases). The CDR3 is 14 amino acids. Looked up from germline, CDR1 is KGHSH and CDR2 is LQKENI. V was trimmed by 4 bases and J by 2 bases, leaving 9 bases between them.

A few counts support this clone. The chain combines TRBV20-1 with TRBJ2-7; possibly TRBD2 for D (5 bases). CDR3 size: 11 residues. Germline loops: CDR1 DFQATT, CDR2 SNEGSKA (reference sequence). Trimming stripped 3 bases from V and 4 bases from J, with 7 bases between. The CDR3 protein is CSARREYEQYF. The CDR3 DNA reads TGCAGTGCTAGGAGGGAATACGAGCAGTACTTC.

This clone was picked up a small number of times. This sequence joins TRBV19 and TRBJ2-5, with D possibly matching TRBD2 (6 bases). Trimming removed 3 bases from V and 4 bases from J, with 15 bases in between. CDR1 and CDR2 (germline): LNHDA, SQIVND (reference sequence). The CDR3 runs 15 residues. CDR3 nucleotides: TGTGCCAGTAGTATCCAAGGCGGGGCCGGAGAGACCCAGTACTTC. Translation gives CASSIQGGAGETQYF.

The chain couples TRBV7-2 to TRBJ2-3; 7 positions match TRBD1. The V gene's germline CDR1 is SGHTA and CDR2 FQGNSA. The V segment lost 1 base and the J segment 2 bases; nucleotides outside the gene matches: 6. The length of the CDR3 is 16 residues. CDR3 DNA: TGTGCCAGCAGCTTAGTCGCAGGGGGTACCACAGATACGCAGTATTTT. Its translation: CASSLVAGGTTDTQYF.

This clone was recorded a few times. The chain joins TRBV14 to TRBJ1-2, with 7 positions matching TRBD1. CDR1 and CDR2 (germline): SGHDN, FVKESK. This CDR3 is built from 16 residues. V lost 1 base, J lost 5 bases, and 10 bases stayed unmatched. CDR3 DNA: TGTGCCAGCAGCCAAGGGGGTACAGGGGATCGGTATGGCTACACCTTC. Protein product: CASSQGGTGDRYGYTF. Complete variable domain (other parts from reference TRBV14 and TRBJ1-2): EAGVTQFPSHSVIEKGQTVTLRCDPISGHDNLYWYRRVMGKEIKFLLHFVKESKQDESGMPNNRFLAERTGGTYSTLKVQPAELEDSGVYFCASSQGGTGDRYGYTFGSGTRLTVV.

The V and J genes are TRBV6-6 and TRBJ2-2; TRBD2 aligns across 8 bases. Germline CDR1 and CDR2: MNHNY and SVGAGI (reference sequence). V trimming: 6 bases; J trimming: 4 bases; junction bases outside the gene matches: 4. This CDR3 contains 14 residues. CDR3 amino acids: CASRSGGGTGELFF. CDR3 DNA sequence: TGTGCCAGCAGGAGCGGGGGTGGCACCGGGGAGCTGTTTTTT.

This clone was detected only a few times. The chain links TRBV7-2 to TRBJ2-1; 8 bases map to TRBD2. The V segment lost 1 base and the J segment 2 bases; nucleotides outside the gene matches: 4. Germline-derived CDR1 and CDR2 are SGHTA and FQGNSA. CDR3 length: 16 residues. CDR3 sequence: CASSLVGRGAYNEQFF. The CDR3 nucleotides are TGTGCCAGCAGCTTAGTGGGGCGGGGGGCCTACAATGAGCAGTTCTTC.

This clone occurred a few times. The chain couples TRBV6-5 to TRBJ2-5; D may be TRBD1 (7 bases). CDR1 is MNHEY and CDR2 is SVGAGI in the germline V gene. The CDR3 length is 15 residues. Trimming cost V 4 bases and J 5 bases, with 17 bases left between them. CDR3 nucleotides: TGTGCCAGCAGTTGGTTGGGCAGGGGGGATGAGACCCAGTACTTC. Encoded protein: CASSWLGRGDETQYF.

The rearrangement uses TRBV15 and TRBJ1-4, with 11 bases fitting TRBD1. Germline trimming cut 3 bases from V and 7 bases from J; bases unmatched to any gene: 4. Germline assignment: CDR1 LNHNV and CDR2 YYDKDF (reference sequence). This CDR3 has 15 amino acids. The CDR3 loop is CATSSGGTGGEKLFF. The CDR3 coding sequence is TGTGCCACCAGCAGCGGAGGGACAGGGGGTGAAAAACTGTTTTTT.

This rearrangement joins TRBV5-1 to TRBJ2-6; D call uncertain. V lost 0 bases to trimming and J lost 5 bases, with 3 bases between them. Germline assignment: CDR1 SGHRS and CDR2 YFSETQ. The CDR3 totals 13 residues. CDR3 amino acids: CASSLDWANVLTF. Here the CDR3 DNA reads TGCGCCAGCAGCTTGGACTGGGCCAACGTCCTGACTTTC. The full variable domain, rest sourced from reference TRBV5-1 and TRBJ2-6, is KAGVTQTPRYLIKTRGQQVTLSCSPISGHRSVSWYQQTPGQGLQFLFEYFSETQRNKGNFPGRFSGRQFSNSRSEMNVSTLELGDSALYLCASSLDWANVLTFGAGSRLTVL.

This clone was picked up a small number of times. The rearrangement uses TRBV18 and TRBJ2-3; no firm D call. The germline V and J ends were trimmed by 2 bases and 6 bases, with 12 bases remaining between them. Germline-derived CDR1 and CDR2 are KGHSH and LQKENI. This CDR3 comprises 14 residues. The CDR3 reads CASSPNNEADTQYF. The CDR3 DNA sequence: TGTGCCAGCTCACCAAACAACGAAGCGGATACGCAGTATTTT.

A few counts support this clone. The CDR3 nucleotides are TGTGCCAGCAGCTACCGAAGTTTACGTTTGGGCAACTACGAGCAGTACTTC. It codes for CASSYRSLRLGNYEQYF. The rearrangement joins TRBV7-9 to TRBJ2-7; D is unresolved. The CDR3 loop spans 17 amino acids. V lost 4 bases to trimming and J lost 3 bases, with 22 bases between them. In germline, CDR1 is SEHNR, CDR2 FQNEAQ (reference sequence).

The chain is built from TRBV4-1 and TRBJ1-1; 8 bases align to TRBD1. Germline V gives CDR1 MGHRA, CDR2 YSYEKL. The CDR3 is made up of 16 amino acids. The J segment lost 2 bases and the V segment lost 4 bases, leaving 9 bases of the junction unmatched. CDR3: CASSPQGAGANTEAFF. Here the CDR3 DNA reads TGCGCCAGCAGCCCTCAGGGGGCAGGGGCAAACACTGAAGCTTTCTTT.

This clone showed up just a few times. For the CDR3, the DNA is TGCGCCAGCAGCCAACCTGGGGCAACCGAGCAGTACTTC. This codes for CASSQPGATEQYF. V gene TRBV4-3 combines with J gene TRBJ2-7; maybe TRBD1 (5 bases). This CDR3 spans 13 amino acids. Per germline, CDR1 LGHNA and CDR2 YSLEER. V was trimmed by 2 bases and J by 6 bases, leaving 11 bases between them.

The table lists this clone with a few counts. This chain uses TRBV7-2 with TRBJ2-5; TRBD2 agrees at 10 bases. Looked up from germline, CDR1 is SGHTA and CDR2 is FQGNSA. V lost 5 bases, J lost 4 bases, and 13 bases stayed unmatched. The CDR3 runs to 17 residues. Here the CDR3 reads CASSRRQAGGRGETQYF. CDR3 DNA: TGTGCCAGCAGCAGGAGGCAAGCGGGGGGGCGAGGAGAGACCCAGTACTTC.

This clone was counted a few times. The chain has TRBV5-6 and TRBJ2-2; D is unclear. The V gene's germline CDR1 is SGHDT and CDR2 YYEEEE. The V and J ends lost 4 bases and 3 bases respectively, with 16 bases between them. The length of the CDR3 is 16 residues. In DNA form, the CDR3 reads TGTGCCAGCAGCCCCGTCTTCGTTCTATACACCGGGGAGCTGTTTTTT. This sequence encodes CASSPVFVLYTGELFF.